This T cell receptor (beta chain) is from a study of OX40 agonist ivuxolimab in advanced cancers. Study context: Patients got intravenous ivuxolimab at 0.01 to 10 mg/kg every 2 weeks. Partial responses were achieved by three patients, one with hepatocellular carcinoma and two with cutaneous melanoma.

General study results and limits: Average numbers of expanded clones were greater in CD8+ T cells than in CD4+.

In regard to this clone: The antigen remains undetermined.

Clones were read by immunoSEQ multiplex PCR, and TCRdb kept only the in-frame ones, dropping some. The sample shows roughly 81,000 clones, 94% of them seen only once. With 7 bases clipped from V and 5 bases from J, the junction kept 10 bases outside the gene matches. Germline CDR1 MNHEY, CDR2 SMNVEV (reference sequence). The CDR3 has 14 residues. This material consisted of CD4+ or CD8+ T cells sorted from blood, taken in a trial of the OX40 agonist ivuxolimab. The origin of this receptor is an adult with an advanced solid tumor such as melanoma, head and neck, liver or kidney cancer. V is TRBV27 and J is TRBJ2-7; TRBD1 matches at 8 bases. CDR3 sequence (DNA): TGTGCCAGCAAGGCAGGGGGCCCCTACAACGAGCAGTACTTC. It specifies CASKAGGPYNEQYF.